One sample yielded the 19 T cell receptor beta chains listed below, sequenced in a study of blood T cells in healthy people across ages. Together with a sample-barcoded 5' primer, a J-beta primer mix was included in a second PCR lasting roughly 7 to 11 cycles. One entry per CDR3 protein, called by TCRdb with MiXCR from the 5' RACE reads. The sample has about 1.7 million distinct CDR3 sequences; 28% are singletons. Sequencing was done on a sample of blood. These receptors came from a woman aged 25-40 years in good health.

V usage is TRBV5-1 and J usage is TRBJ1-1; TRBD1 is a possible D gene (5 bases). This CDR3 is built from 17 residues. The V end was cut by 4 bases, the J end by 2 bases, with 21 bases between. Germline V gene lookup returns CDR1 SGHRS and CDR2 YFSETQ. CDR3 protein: CASSPARPTVRNTEAFF. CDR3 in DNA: TGCGCCAGCAGCCCCGCCCGACCGACAGTCAGAAACACTGAAGCTTTCTTT.

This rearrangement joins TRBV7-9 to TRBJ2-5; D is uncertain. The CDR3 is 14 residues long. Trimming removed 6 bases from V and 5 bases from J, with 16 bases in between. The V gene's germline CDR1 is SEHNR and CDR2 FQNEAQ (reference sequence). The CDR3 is CASSSPLGRETQYF. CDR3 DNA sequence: TGTGCCAGCAGTTCCCCCCTTGGACGGGAGACCCAGTACTTC.

CDR3: CALTVSHTQYF. In DNA, the CDR3 is TGTGCCTTAACCGTCTCTCATACGCAGTATTTT. The genes are TRBV7-9 and TRBJ2-3; no firm D call. CDR1 and CDR2 from the germline V gene are SEHNR and FQNEAQ (reference sequence). There are 11 residues in the CDR3. V dropped 11 bases and J dropped 7 bases, with 13 bases sitting between them.

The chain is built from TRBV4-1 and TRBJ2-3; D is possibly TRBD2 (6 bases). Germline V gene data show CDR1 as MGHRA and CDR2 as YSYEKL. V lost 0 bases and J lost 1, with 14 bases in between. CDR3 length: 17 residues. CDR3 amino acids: CASSQDRRGRGTDTQYF. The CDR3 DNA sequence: TGCGCCAGCAGCCAAGATCGGCGGGGCCGGGGCACAGATACGCAGTATTTT.

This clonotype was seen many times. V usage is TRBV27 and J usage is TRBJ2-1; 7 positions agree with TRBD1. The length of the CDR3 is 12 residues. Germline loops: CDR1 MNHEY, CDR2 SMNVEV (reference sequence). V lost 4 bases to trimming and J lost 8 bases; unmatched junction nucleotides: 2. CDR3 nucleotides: TGTGCCAGCAGTTCTACAGGGGATGAGCAGTTCTTC. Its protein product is CASSSTGDEQFF.

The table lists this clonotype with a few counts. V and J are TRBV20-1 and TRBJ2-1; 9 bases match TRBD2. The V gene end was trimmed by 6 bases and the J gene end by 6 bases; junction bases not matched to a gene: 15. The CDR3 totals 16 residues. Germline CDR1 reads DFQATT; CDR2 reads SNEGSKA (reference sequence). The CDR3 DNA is TGCAGTGCGCCTCTTCCGTTAGCGGGAGCTTTCAATGAGCAGTTCTTC. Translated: CSAPLPLAGAFNEQFF.

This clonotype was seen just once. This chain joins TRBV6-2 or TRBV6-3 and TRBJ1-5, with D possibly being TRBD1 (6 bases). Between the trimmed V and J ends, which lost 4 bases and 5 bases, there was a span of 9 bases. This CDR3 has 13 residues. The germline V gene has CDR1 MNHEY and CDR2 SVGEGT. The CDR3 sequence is CASSWDTYQPQHF. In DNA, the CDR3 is TGTGCCAGCAGTTGGGACACCTATCAGCCCCAGCATTTT.

DNA of the CDR3: TGTGCCAGCAGCCGCGGCGGTAGCGGCAATGAGCAGTTCTTC. It yields the protein CASSRGGSGNEQFF. J is TRBJ2-1 and V is TRBV11-3; tentative D call: TRBD2 (6 bases). Germline CDR1 is SGHNT and CDR2 is YENEEA. V lost 5 bases and J lost 6, with 14 bases in between. This CDR3 contains 14 residues.

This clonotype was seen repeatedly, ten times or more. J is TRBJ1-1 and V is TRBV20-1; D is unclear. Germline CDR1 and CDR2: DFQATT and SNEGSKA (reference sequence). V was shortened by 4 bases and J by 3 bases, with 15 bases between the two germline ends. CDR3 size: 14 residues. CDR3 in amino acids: CSAKKRRSDTEAFF. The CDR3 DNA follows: TGCAGTGCTAAAAAGAGGAGGTCGGACACTGAAGCTTTCTTT.

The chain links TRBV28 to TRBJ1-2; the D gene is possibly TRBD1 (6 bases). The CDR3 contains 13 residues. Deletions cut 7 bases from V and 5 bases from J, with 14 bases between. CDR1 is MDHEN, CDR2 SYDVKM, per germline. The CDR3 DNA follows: TGTGCCAGCACCCAAGGGGGGGGTTATGGCTACACCTTC. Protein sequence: CASTQGGGYGYTF.

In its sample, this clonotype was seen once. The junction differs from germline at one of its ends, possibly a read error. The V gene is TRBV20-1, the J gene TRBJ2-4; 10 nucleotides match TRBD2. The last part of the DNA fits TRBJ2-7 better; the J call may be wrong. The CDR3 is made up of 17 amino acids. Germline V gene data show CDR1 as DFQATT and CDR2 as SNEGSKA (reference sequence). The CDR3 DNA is TGCAGTGCTAAGCGTAAACCTAGCGGGGGCTACTCCTGCGAGCAGTACTTC. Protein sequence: CSAKRKPSGGYSCEQYF.

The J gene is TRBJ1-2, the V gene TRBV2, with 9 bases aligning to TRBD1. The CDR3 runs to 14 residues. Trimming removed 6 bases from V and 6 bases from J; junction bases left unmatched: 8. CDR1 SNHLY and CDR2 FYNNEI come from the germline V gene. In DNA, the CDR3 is TGTGCCAGCAGGATTATGGGGACAGGGAATGGCTACACCTTC. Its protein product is CASRIMGTGNGYTF.

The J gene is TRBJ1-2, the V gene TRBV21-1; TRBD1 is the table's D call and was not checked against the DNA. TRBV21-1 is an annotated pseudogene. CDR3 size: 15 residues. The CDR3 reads CASSKGQPGDYGYTF. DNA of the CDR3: TGTGCCAGCAGCAAAGGGCAGCCGGGGGACTATGGCTACACCTTC.

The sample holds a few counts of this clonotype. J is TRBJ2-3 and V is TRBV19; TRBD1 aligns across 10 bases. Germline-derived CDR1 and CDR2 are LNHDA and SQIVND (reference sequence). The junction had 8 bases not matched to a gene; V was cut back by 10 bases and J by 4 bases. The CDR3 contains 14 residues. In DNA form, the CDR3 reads TGTGCCACCCGAGACAGGGGGCGTGCAGATACGCAGTATTTT. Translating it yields CATRDRGRADTQYF.

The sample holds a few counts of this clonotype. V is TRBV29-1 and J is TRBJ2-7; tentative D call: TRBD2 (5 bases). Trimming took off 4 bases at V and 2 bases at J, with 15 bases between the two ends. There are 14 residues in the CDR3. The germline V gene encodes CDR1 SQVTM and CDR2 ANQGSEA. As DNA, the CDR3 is TGCAGCGTTGTCGGGGTAGCCCGGCCCTACGAGCAGTACTTC. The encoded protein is CSVVGVARPYEQYF.

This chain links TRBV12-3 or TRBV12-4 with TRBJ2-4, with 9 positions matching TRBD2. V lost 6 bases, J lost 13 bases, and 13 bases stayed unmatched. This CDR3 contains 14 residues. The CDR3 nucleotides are TGTGCCAGCAGAGATAGCGGGAGAGGGTCTGAGCAGTACTTC. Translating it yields CASRDSGRGSEQYF.

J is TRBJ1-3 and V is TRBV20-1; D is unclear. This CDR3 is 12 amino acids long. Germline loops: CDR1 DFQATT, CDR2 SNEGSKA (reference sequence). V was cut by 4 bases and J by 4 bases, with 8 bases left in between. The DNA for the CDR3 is TGCAGTGCTACCCGCCCCGGAAACACCATATATTTT. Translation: CSATRPGNTIYF.

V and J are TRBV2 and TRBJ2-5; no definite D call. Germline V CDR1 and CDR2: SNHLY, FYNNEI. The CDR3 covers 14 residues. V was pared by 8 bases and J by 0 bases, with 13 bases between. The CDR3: CASDITRYQETQYF. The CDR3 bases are TGTGCCAGCGACATAACGCGGTACCAAGAGACCCAGTACTTC.

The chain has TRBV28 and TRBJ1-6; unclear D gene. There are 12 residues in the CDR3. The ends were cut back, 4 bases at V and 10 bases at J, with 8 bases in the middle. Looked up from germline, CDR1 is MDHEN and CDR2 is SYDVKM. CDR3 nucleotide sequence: TGTGCCAGCAGTTACCCGGGATCACCCCTCCACTTT. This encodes CASSYPGSPLHF.